A single sample is the source of the 29 T cell receptor beta chains below, sequenced in a study of T cells in localized non-small cell lung cancer. Data came from immunoSEQ multiplex PCR; TCRdb stores just in-frame clones and leaves some out. The sample contains around 1,300 clones, around 25% of which appear only once. The source material was normal lung tissue next to the tumor, sampled before any cancer treatment. These receptors all come from a male donor older than 55 with stage I lung adenocarcinoma.

The chain links TRBV9 to TRBJ1-4, with a tentative D call TRBD1 (6 bases). The germline V and J ends were trimmed by 1 base and 2 bases, with 15 bases remaining between them. The CDR3 length is 17 residues. In germline, CDR1 is SGDLS, CDR2 YYNGEE. DNA for the CDR3: TGTGCCAGCAGCGTAACCAGGGGAATGGGGACTAATGAAAAACTGTTTTTT. This translates into CASSVTRGMGTNEKLFF.

This clone was seen a few times. The gene calls are TRBV7-1 and TRBJ2-7; D is uncertain. TRBV7-1 is treated as an ORF (open reading frame) with a function not yet certain. This CDR3 is 13 amino acids long. V was trimmed by 5 bases and J by 9 bases, leaving 17 bases between them. The CDR3 DNA follows: TGTGCCAGCAGCCCTCATGGCCTCAGTGGGCAGTACTTC. It specifies CASSPHGLSGQYF.

The chain recombines TRBV11-3 with TRBJ1-5, with a tentative D call TRBD1 (5 bases). The germline V gene has CDR1 SGHNT and CDR2 YENEEA. Trimming cost V 5 bases and J 3 bases, with 11 bases left between them. This CDR3 region has 14 residues. In DNA, the CDR3 is TGTGCCAGCAGCGGAGGACAAGACAATCAGCCCCAGCATTTT. This gives the protein CASSGGQDNQPQHF.

The CDR3 region has the DNA TGCGCCAGCAGTGACGGGGGAGTCGGGAACCCCTACGAGCAGTACTTC. It is translated as CASSDGGVGNPYEQYF. The gene calls are TRBV10-2 and TRBJ2-7, with D possibly being TRBD2 (6 bases). Deletions cut 3 bases from V and 2 bases from J, with 17 bases between. This CDR3 is 16 amino acids long. Per the germline V gene, CDR1 is WSHSY and CDR2 is SAAADI.

V usage is TRBV11-3 and J usage is TRBJ2-1; 7 positions agree with TRBD1. Trimming at V came to 3 bases and at J to 5 bases, leaving 7 bases not matched to a gene. The CDR3 is made up of 15 amino acids. Germline V gene lookup returns CDR1 SGHNT and CDR2 YENEEA. The DNA of the CDR3 is TGTGCCAGCAGCTTCGGACAGGCTGAAAACAATGAGCAGTTCTTC. This translates into CASSFGQAENNEQFF.

This clone was seen a handful of times. This CDR3 is CASSPRTGELFF. The CDR3 DNA is TGTGCCAGCAGCCCAAGGACCGGGGAGCTGTTTTTT. The chain has TRBV6-8 and TRBJ2-2; D is unresolved. Trimming cost V 6 bases and J 5 bases, with 7 bases left between them. The CDR3 is made up of 12 amino acids. Germline V CDR1 and CDR2: MNHGY, SAAAGT.

This clone was found a few times. J is TRBJ2-7 and V is TRBV5-1; 8 bases fit TRBD1. The V gene end was trimmed by 0 bases and the J gene end by 1 base; junction bases not matched to a gene: 3. Germline CDR1 reads SGHRS; CDR2 reads YFSETQ. The CDR3 is 15 amino acids. The CDR3 region is CASSLETGVSYEQYF. DNA of the CDR3: TGCGCCAGCAGCTTGGAGACAGGGGTGTCCTACGAGCAGTACTTC.

The chain recombines TRBV30 with TRBJ1-2; D may be TRBD1 (6 bases). Germline-derived CDR1 and CDR2 are GTSNPN and SVGIG (reference sequence). This CDR3 region has 17 residues. With 3 bases removed from V and 4 bases from J, the gap between germline ends came to 24 bases. The CDR3 loop reads CAWSDPTGTSGGYGYTF. The CDR3, as DNA: TGTGCCTGGAGCGATCCCACCGGGACATCTGGGGGCTATGGCTACACCTTC.

The V call is TRBV25-1, the J call TRBJ1-2; TRBD1 might be the D (5 bases). Germline loops: CDR1 MGHDK, CDR2 SYGVNS. The CDR3 spans 15 residues. Trimming removed 4 bases at V and 4 bases at J, with 16 bases between. The CDR3 spells CASSAIRGEGYGYTF. CDR3 DNA: TGTGCCAGCAGTGCGATCCGAGGGGAAGGCTATGGCTACACCTTC.

This rearrangement joins TRBV28 to TRBJ1-4; the D gene is possibly TRBD1 (6 bases). The length of the CDR3 is 15 residues. Trimming shortened V by 6 bases and J by 3 bases, and 14 bases separated the two germline ends. The germline CDR1 and CDR2 sequences are MDHEN and SYDVKM. The CDR3 is CASRDRGLANEKLFF. For the CDR3, the DNA is TGTGCCAGCAGGGACCGGGGGCTAGCTAATGAAAAACTGTTTTTT.

This clone came up a few times. The V gene is TRBV30, the J gene TRBJ1-1; tentative D call: TRBD1 (6 bases). Germline CDR1 GTSNPN, CDR2 SVGIG (reference sequence). V dropped 2 bases and J dropped 5 bases, with 15 bases sitting between them. The length of the CDR3 is 14 residues. This CDR3 reads CAWSSWGALTEAFF. CDR3 DNA sequence: TGTGCCTGGAGTTCTTGGGGGGCGCTGACTGAAGCTTTCTTT.

The chain uses TRBV9 and TRBJ2-1, with D tentatively TRBD1 (5 bases). The V gene's germline CDR1 is SGDLS and CDR2 YYNGEE. The CDR3 totals 14 residues. V lost 2 bases and J lost 5, with 11 bases in between. The chain's CDR3 is CASSVTTVDNEQFF. In DNA, the CDR3 is TGTGCCAGCAGCGTTACGACAGTCGACAATGAGCAGTTCTTC.

This sequence joins TRBV15 and TRBJ1-2; D gene unclear. The CDR3 is made up of 18 amino acids. Germline CDR1 is LNHNV and CDR2 is YYDKDF (reference sequence). Deletions cut 1 base from V and 1 base from J, with 19 bases between. CDR3 bases: TGTGCCACCAGCAGAGGACATCTCCCCCGGGTAATTAACTATGGCTACACCTTC. Protein product: CATSRGHLPRVINYGYTF.

This clone is labeled as medium-sized (0.01 to 0.1%). The CDR3 sequence is CASSSGGQGRNSPLHF. CDR3 sequence (DNA): TGTGCCAGCAGCTCTGGCGGACAGGGACGGAATTCACCCCTCCACTTT. The chain has TRBV11-3 and TRBJ1-6; TRBD1 aligns across 8 bases. The trim removed 4 bases at V and 7 bases at J, leaving 9 bases unmatched. CDR3 length: 16 amino acids. In germline, CDR1 is SGHNT, CDR2 YENEEA.

This clone has more than one count but fewer than ten. The J gene is TRBJ1-3, the V gene TRBV9, with D perhaps TRBD1 (5 bases). The germline V and J ends were trimmed by 5 bases and 4 bases, with 22 bases remaining between them. The CDR3 has 17 residues. In germline, CDR1 is SGDLS, CDR2 YYNGEE. The CDR3 is CASSELGQLSSGNTIYF. DNA for the CDR3: TGTGCCAGCAGTGAGTTGGGGCAACTGTCCTCCGGAAACACCATATATTTT.

The rearrangement uses TRBV28 and TRBJ1-3; TRBD1 matches at 9 bases. This CDR3 is built from 18 residues. Germline trimming cut 3 bases from V and 1 base from J; bases unmatched to any gene: 10. The V gene's germline CDR1 is MDHEN and CDR2 SYDVKM. CDR3 DNA sequence: TGTGCCAGCAGTTTGGAAAGGGACAGGGAAAGGTCTGGAAACACCATATATTTT. It yields the protein CASSLERDRERSGNTIYF.

This clone showed up just a few times. V usage is TRBV13 and J usage is TRBJ2-1, with D possibly being TRBD1 (7 bases). The length of the CDR3 is 16 residues. CDR1 is PRHDT, CDR2 FYEKMQ, per germline (reference sequence). Trimming pared 5 bases from V and 7 bases from J, leaving 21 bases between. CDR3 DNA: TGTGCCAGCAGCCCTAGCAGGGGGGTTGGTAGAAATGAGCAGTTCTTC. It codes for CASSPSRGVGRNEQFF.

V and J are TRBV9 and TRBJ2-5, with 10 positions matching TRBD2. Germline CDR1 and CDR2: SGDLS and YYNGEE. J lost 1 base, V lost 3 bases, and 6 bases had no gene match. There are 16 residues in the CDR3. CDR3 sequence reads: CASSGIAGGLQETQYF. For the CDR3, the DNA is TGTGCCAGCAGCGGGATAGCGGGAGGACTCCAAGAGACCCAGTACTTC.

The chain carries TRBV19 and TRBJ1-5; 10 positions match TRBD1. Trimming at V came to 7 bases and at J to 4 bases, leaving 7 bases not matched to a gene. Per the germline V gene, CDR1 is LNHDA and CDR2 is SQIVND (reference sequence). This CDR3 contains 15 residues. The CDR3 here is CASISGQGGNQPQHF. The CDR3 nucleotides are TGTGCCAGTATCTCCGGACAGGGGGGGAATCAGCCCCAGCATTTT.

V gene TRBV29-1 combines with J gene TRBJ2-2; the match to TRBD1 covers 12 bases. Germline CDR1 is SQVTM and CDR2 is ANQGSEA. After removal of 7 bases from V and 5 bases from J, the junction contained 5 bases not matched to a gene. There are 14 residues in the CDR3. CDR3 loop: CSASGQGATGELFF. The CDR3 region has the DNA TGCAGCGCCTCGGGACAGGGGGCGACCGGGGAGCTGTTTTTT.

This clone has just a few counts. V is TRBV6-8 and J is TRBJ1-2; TRBD1 matches at 7 bases. The CDR3 contains 15 residues. Germline CDR1 MNHGY, CDR2 SAAAGT. Germline trimming cut 2 bases from V and 8 bases from J; bases unmatched to any gene: 11. CDR3 DNA sequence: TGTGCCAGCAGTTACGACAGGGTATCGGTAAAGGGCTACACCTTC. Encoded protein: CASSYDRVSVKGYTF.

The genes are TRBV30 and TRBJ1-5; D uncertain. Germline CDR1 GTSNPN, CDR2 SVGIG (reference sequence). CDR3 length equals 13 residues. The ends were cut back, 1 base at V and 0 bases at J, with 4 bases in the middle. CDR3 nucleotide sequence: TGTGCCTGGAGTGAGGGTAGCAATCAGCCCCAGCATTTT. This translates into CAWSEGSNQPQHF.

In its sample, this clone is medium-sized. This sequence joins TRBV11-3 and TRBJ2-5, with D maybe TRBD1 (6 bases). V was pared by 3 bases and J by 2 bases, with 13 bases between. CDR3 length: 15 residues. Germline CDR1 is SGHNT and CDR2 is YENEEA. DNA of the CDR3: TGTGCCAGCAGCTTGGTCTTAGGGGGACAAGAGACCCAGTACTTC. It codes for CASSLVLGGQETQYF.

The rearrangement links TRBV19 to TRBJ1-5; D not resolved. The germline V and J ends were trimmed by 4 bases and 4 bases, with 17 bases remaining between them. This CDR3 contains 16 residues. The germline CDR1 and CDR2 sequences are LNHDA and SQIVND (reference sequence). The CDR3 here is CASSTPSGRMNQPQHF. CDR3 bases: TGTGCCAGTAGTACTCCCTCGGGGAGAATGAATCAGCCCCAGCATTTT.

The rearrangement uses TRBV30 and TRBJ1-5, with D maybe TRBD1 (6 bases). The V end was cut by 0 bases, the J end by 2 bases, with 14 bases between. This CDR3 is built from 16 residues. Germline assignment: CDR1 GTSNPN and CDR2 SVGIG (reference sequence). The CDR3 loop reads CAWSVQGRGGNQPQHF. In DNA form, the CDR3 reads TGTGCCTGGAGTGTACAAGGCAGGGGAGGCAATCAGCCCCAGCATTTT.

This clone is large (0.1 to 1%) in the sample. The chain employs TRBV29-1 and TRBJ1-1; D gene uncertain. The germline V and J ends were trimmed by 4 bases and 1 base, with 10 bases remaining between them. This CDR3 comprises 13 residues. Germline V gives CDR1 SQVTM, CDR2 ANQGSEA. CDR3 nucleotides: TGCAGCGTTGTACACTCTTCGAACACTGAAGCTTTCTTT. Encoded protein: CSVVHSSNTEAFF.

The V call is TRBV19, the J call TRBJ2-7; unclear D gene. Trimming took 1 base from V and 3 from J, leaving 10 bases between them. The CDR3 contains 14 residues. Germline CDR1 LNHDA, CDR2 SQIVND (reference sequence). The CDR3 sequence is CASSIGSRLYEQYF. The DNA of the CDR3 is TGTGCCAGTAGTATAGGGAGCCGACTCTACGAGCAGTACTTC.

The chain is built from TRBV6-8 and TRBJ2-7, with 14 nucleotides matching TRBD2. From germline, CDR1 is MNHGY and CDR2 SAAAGT. The junction had 12 bases not matched to a gene; V was cut back by 11 bases and J by 3 bases. The CDR3 is 16 amino acids. CDR3 protein: CAVRPGTSGSGYEQYF. Written as DNA, the CDR3 is TGTGCCGTACGACCCGGGACTAGCGGGAGCGGCTACGAGCAGTACTTC.

This clone ranks as medium-sized. CDR3 in DNA: TGTGCCAGCAGCTTAGAGGGGTCCGGGATCGATGGCTACACCTTC. Translation gives CASSLEGSGIDGYTF. The chain links TRBV11-3 to TRBJ1-2; D ambiguous. The germline gives CDR1 SGHNT, CDR2 YENEEA. This CDR3 is built from 15 residues. The V gene lost 0 bases and the J gene lost 6 bases, with 14 bases spanning the gap.